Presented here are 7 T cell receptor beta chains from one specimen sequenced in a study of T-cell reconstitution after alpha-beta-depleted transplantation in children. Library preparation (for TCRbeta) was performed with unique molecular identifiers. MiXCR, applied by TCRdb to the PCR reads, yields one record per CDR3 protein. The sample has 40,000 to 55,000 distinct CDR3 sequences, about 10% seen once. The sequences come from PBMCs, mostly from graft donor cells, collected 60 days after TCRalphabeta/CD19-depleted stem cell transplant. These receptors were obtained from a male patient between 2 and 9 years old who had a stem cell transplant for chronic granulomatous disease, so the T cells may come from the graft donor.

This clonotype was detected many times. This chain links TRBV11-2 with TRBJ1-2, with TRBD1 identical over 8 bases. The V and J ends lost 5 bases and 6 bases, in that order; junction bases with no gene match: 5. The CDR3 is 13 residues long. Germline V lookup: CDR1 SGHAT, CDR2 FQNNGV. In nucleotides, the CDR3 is TGTGCCAGCAGCCTCGGGACAGGTGATGGCTACACCTTC. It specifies CASSLGTGDGYTF.

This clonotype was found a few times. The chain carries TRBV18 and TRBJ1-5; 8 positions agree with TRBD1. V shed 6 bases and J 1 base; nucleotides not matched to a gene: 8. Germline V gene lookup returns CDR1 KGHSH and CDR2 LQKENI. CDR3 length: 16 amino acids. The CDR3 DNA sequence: TGTGCCAGCTCGCAGCGGGACAGGACCAGCAATCAGCCCCAGCATTTT. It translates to CASSQRDRTSNQPQHF.

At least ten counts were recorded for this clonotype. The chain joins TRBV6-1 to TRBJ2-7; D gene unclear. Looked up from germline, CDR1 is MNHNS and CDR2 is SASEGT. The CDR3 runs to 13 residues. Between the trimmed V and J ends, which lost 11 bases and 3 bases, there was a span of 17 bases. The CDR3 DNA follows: TGTGCCTCCGGGCTCGTTAGAGGCTACGAGCAGTACTTC. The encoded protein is CASGLVRGYEQYF.

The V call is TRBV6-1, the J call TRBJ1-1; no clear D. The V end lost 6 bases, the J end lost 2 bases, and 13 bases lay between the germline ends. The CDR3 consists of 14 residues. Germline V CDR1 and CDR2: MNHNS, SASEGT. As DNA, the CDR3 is TGTGCCAGCAGCACCGGGTCCCTTAACACTGAAGCTTTCTTT. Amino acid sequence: CASSTGSLNTEAFF.

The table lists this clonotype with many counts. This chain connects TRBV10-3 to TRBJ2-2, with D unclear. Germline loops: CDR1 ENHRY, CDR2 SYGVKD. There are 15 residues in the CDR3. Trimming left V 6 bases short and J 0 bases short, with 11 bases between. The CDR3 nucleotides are TGTGCCATCAGATCCCCCCAATCGAACACCGGGGAGCTGTTTTTT. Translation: CAIRSPQSNTGELFF.

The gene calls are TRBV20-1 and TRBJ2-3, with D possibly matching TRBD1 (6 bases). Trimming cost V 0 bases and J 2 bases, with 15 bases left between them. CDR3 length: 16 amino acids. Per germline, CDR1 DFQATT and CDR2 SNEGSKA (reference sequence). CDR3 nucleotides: TGCAGTGCTAGAGATTTCATGGGACAACACACAGATACGCAGTATTTT. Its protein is CSARDFMGQHTDTQYF.

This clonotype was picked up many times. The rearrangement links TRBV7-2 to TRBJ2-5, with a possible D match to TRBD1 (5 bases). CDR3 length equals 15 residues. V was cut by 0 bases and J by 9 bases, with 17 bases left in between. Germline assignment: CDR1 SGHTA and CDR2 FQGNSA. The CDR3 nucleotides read TGTGCCAGCAGCTTAGCGCATGGCTATATAGGGGCCCAGTACTTC. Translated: CASSLAHGYIGAQYF.